This T cell receptor (beta chain) was sequenced for a study of blood T cells in healthy people across ages. The sample holds a few counts of this clonotype. About 10 milliliters of peripheral blood were drawn from each donor into EDTA-treated tubes. Isolated PBMCs totaled at least 7 million in each sample. With a J-beta primer mix and a sample-barcoded 5' primer, a second PCR ran 7 to 11 cycles. MiXCR, run by TCRdb on the 5' RACE reads, gives a single entry per CDR3 protein. The sample includes 700,000 or so distinct CDR3 sequences, 22% of them seen just once. The CDR3 length is 15 residues. Germline V gene lookup returns CDR1 SGDLS and CDR2 YYNGEE. V dropped 2 bases and J dropped 1 base, with 12 bases sitting between them.

The sequenced sample consisted of blood. The TCR originated in a man in his 70s in good health. This chain joins TRBV9 and TRBJ2-5; the D gene is possibly TRBD2 (5 bases). The CDR3 here is CASSVSWLAQETQYF. CDR3 in DNA: TGTGCCAGCAGCGTTTCCTGGCTAGCCCAAGAGACCCAGTACTTC. Drawing the rest from reference TRBV9 and TRBJ2-5, the complete variable domain is DSGVTQTPKHLITATGQRVTLRCSPRSGDLSVYWYQQSLDQGLQFLIQYYNGEERAKGNILERFSAQQFPDLHSELNLSSLELGDSALYFCASSVSWLAQETQYFGPGTRLLVL.